Below, 24 T cell receptor beta chains from the same sample are listed, as sequenced in a study of T cell repertoires in cytomegalovirus infection. In TCRdb, the reads were re-called with MiXCR into one record per CDR3 protein. The data show some 350,000 distinct CDR3 sequences, 15% to 20% seen once. Sequencing input: PBMCs. The receptor set was obtained from a human donor in good health (CMV status not recorded). Some clones in this sample may be carry-over from other donors' samples.

This clonotype has only a few counts. A junction end diverges from the germline sequence, so it may reflect a read error. The genes are TRBV28 and TRBJ2-7; D remains ambiguous. This CDR3 has 14 residues. The germline V gene has CDR1 MDHEN and CDR2 SYDVKM. CDR3 coding DNA: TGTGCCTGCAGAGCCCCTCGGGTTGGCGACGAGCAGTACTTC. Its protein product is CACRAPRVGDEQYF. Looking up the rest from reference TRBV28 and TRBJ2-7 gives the full variable domain: DVKVTQSSRYLVKRTGEKVFLECVQDMDHENMFWYRQDPGLGLRLIYFSYDVKMKEKGDIPEGYSVSREKKERFSLILESASTNQTSMYLCACRAPRVGDEQYFGPGTRLTVT.

The chain combines TRBV19 with TRBJ2-7, with TRBD2 identical over 7 bases. The CDR3 consists of 12 residues. V shed 10 bases and J 1 base; nucleotides not matched to a gene: 4. Germline V gene sequence: CDR1 LNHDA, CDR2 SQIVND (reference sequence). The CDR3: CATTSESYEQYF. The CDR3 DNA sequence: TGTGCCACCACTAGCGAATCCTACGAGCAGTACTTC.

This CDR3 is CASSSGWFEGQYF. CDR3 DNA: TGCGCCAGCAGCAGCGGGTGGTTTGAAGGACAGTACTTC. This chain uses TRBV5-1 with TRBJ2-7; maybe TRBD2 (6 bases). Germline CDR1 and CDR2: SGHRS and YFSETQ. V shed 4 bases and J shed 10 bases, with 18 bases lying between them. The CDR3 has 13 amino acids.

This rearrangement joins TRBV29-1 to TRBJ1-4; D remains unclear. CDR3 length: 14 amino acids. CDR1 and CDR2 (germline): SQVTM, ANQGSEA. Trimming took off 4 bases at V and 8 bases at J, with 17 bases between the two ends. The CDR3 bases are TGCAGCGTTGTCGTTCCACTAAGCGGGGAAAAACTGTTTTTT. Its translation is CSVVVPLSGEKLFF.

This clonotype was seen ten or more times. The CDR3 nucleotides are TGTGCCAGCAGCTTAGCGGACAGGGGAAACATTCAGTACTTC. The encoded protein is CASSLADRGNIQYF. The rearrangement uses TRBV7-8 and TRBJ2-4, with TRBD1 matching over 9 bases. The CDR3 length is 14 residues. Germline V gives CDR1 SGHVS, CDR2 FQNEAQ. V gave up 0 bases and J gave up 6 bases; unmatched junction bases: 0.

The V call is TRBV29-1, the J call TRBJ1-5; tentatively, D is TRBD1 (6 bases). CDR1 and CDR2 from the germline V gene are SQVTM and ANQGSEA. Trimming took off 6 bases at V and 2 bases at J, with 8 bases between the two ends. This CDR3 is 12 amino acids long. This chain's CDR3 is CSVRGGNQPQHF. DNA of the CDR3: TGCAGCGTCAGGGGTGGCAATCAGCCCCAGCATTTT.

The V gene is TRBV12-3 or TRBV12-4, the J gene TRBJ1-5; TRBD1 might be the D (5 bases). V lost 5 bases to trimming and J lost 3 bases, with 8 bases between them. This CDR3 region has 13 residues. The CDR3: CASSRQINQPQHF. CDR3 sequence (DNA): TGTGCCAGCAGTCGACAGATCAATCAGCCCCAGCATTTT.

The sample holds many counts of this clonotype. CDR3 region: CASSLRRGTSGSLAYNEQFF. The CDR3 DNA reads TGTGCCAGCAGCTTAAGACGAGGTACTAGCGGGAGCCTGGCCTACAATGAGCAGTTCTTC. The chain is built from TRBV11-2 and TRBJ2-1; 11 bases are shared with TRBD2. Germline CDR1 reads SGHAT; CDR2 reads FQNNGV. Losses at the gene ends were 2 bases for V and 2 bases for J; bases not matched to a gene: 14. The CDR3 length is 20 residues.

This clonotype has only a few counts. The genes are TRBV20-1 and TRBJ2-1; 10 bases align to TRBD1. V lost 4 bases, J lost 9 bases, and 12 bases stayed unmatched. The CDR3 runs 15 residues. Germline V gene sequence: CDR1 DFQATT, CDR2 SNEGSKA (reference sequence). CDR3 residues: CSAIPGTGAFGEQFF. CDR3 in DNA: TGCAGTGCTATACCCGGGACAGGGGCTTTTGGTGAGCAGTTCTTC.

This chain joins TRBV5-5 and TRBJ2-5; 16 nucleotides match TRBD2. The CDR3 contains 17 residues. The V gene's germline CDR1 is SGHKS and CDR2 YYEKEE (reference sequence). Trimming at V came to 4 bases and at J to 5 bases, leaving 8 bases not matched to a gene. The CDR3 DNA sequence: TGTGCCAGCAGCCAAGGGACTAGCGGGGGGGCGGGGGAGACCCAGTACTTC. Residues: CASSQGTSGGAGETQYF.

V gene TRBV20-1 combines with J gene TRBJ2-1; D ambiguous. Trimming shortened V by 0 bases and J by 10 bases, and 25 bases separated the two germline ends. CDR3 length equals 17 residues. The germline V gene encodes CDR1 DFQATT and CDR2 SNEGSKA (reference sequence). Written as DNA, the CDR3 is TGCAGTGCTAGAGACCCCTCCGGGTCCCCTGATTATAACGAGCAGTTCTTC. Translated, it gives CSARDPSGSPDYNEQFF.

The rearrangement uses TRBV12-3 or TRBV12-4 and TRBJ1-6, with a possible D match to TRBD1 (5 bases). V shed 3 bases and J shed 6 bases, with 15 bases lying between them. This CDR3 is built from 16 residues. This CDR3 is CASSFGARSRNSPLHF. The DNA of the CDR3 is TGTGCCAGCAGTTTCGGGGCCAGGTCGCGTAATTCACCCCTCCACTTT.

Ten or more counts support this clonotype. The J gene is TRBJ2-4, the V gene TRBV5-1; tentatively, D is TRBD1 (6 bases). Germline-derived CDR1 and CDR2 are SGHRS and YFSETQ. V gave up 4 bases and J gave up 6 bases, with 14 bases separating them. The CDR3 contains 14 residues. CDR3 nucleotide sequence: TGCGCCAGCAGCAGTACAGGGAACGGAAACATTCAGTACTTC. Its translation is CASSSTGNGNIQYF.

This clonotype has at least ten counts. The genes are TRBV10-3 and TRBJ1-1, with 7 bases identical to TRBD1. The CDR3 runs to 13 residues. From germline, CDR1 is ENHRY and CDR2 SYGVKD. After removal of 7 bases from V and 1 base from J, the junction contained 3 bases not matched to a gene. This chain's CDR3 is CAIKGQTNTEAFF. The CDR3 region has the DNA TGTGCCATCAAGGGACAGACGAACACTGAAGCTTTCTTT.

This clonotype was seen a few times. This chain joins TRBV7-2 and TRBJ2-1; D is ambiguous. Trimming shortened V by 0 bases and J by 1 base, and 7 bases separated the two germline ends. The germline CDR1 and CDR2 sequences are SGHTA and FQGNSA. The CDR3 consists of 15 residues. CDR3 protein: CASSLAPDSYNEQFF. The CDR3 bases are TGTGCCAGCAGCTTAGCCCCCGATTCCTACAATGAGCAGTTCTTC.

The chain joins TRBV28 to TRBJ1-4; D not certain. Germline loops: CDR1 MDHEN, CDR2 SYDVKM. Trimming removed 5 bases at V and 2 bases at J, with 9 bases between. This CDR3 region has 14 residues. The CDR3 region is CASSPHQTNEKLFF. The CDR3 DNA reads TGTGCCAGCAGTCCCCACCAGACTAATGAAAAACTGTTTTTT.

V and J are TRBV2 and TRBJ2-7; D remains ambiguous. CDR1 and CDR2 from the germline V gene are SNHLY and FYNNEI. Trimming pared 6 bases from V and 4 bases from J, leaving 7 bases between. The CDR3 runs to 11 residues. The CDR3 region has the DNA TGTGCCAGCAGGGCAAATTACGAGCAGTACTTC. Its translation is CASRANYEQYF.

This clonotype was seen at least ten times. V and J are TRBV7-2 and TRBJ2-3, with 8 bases identical to TRBD1. V dropped 7 bases and J dropped 6; count of bases not matched to a gene: 6. From germline, CDR1 is SGHTA and CDR2 FQGNSA. CDR3 length: 13 residues. CDR3 in amino acids: CASNPQGADTQYF. CDR3 sequence (DNA): TGTGCCAGCAACCCCCAGGGGGCCGATACGCAGTATTTT. The full variable domain, in which reference TRBV7-2 and TRBJ2-3 provide the parts outside the CDR3, is GAGVSQSPSNKVTEKGKDVELRCDPISGHTALYWYRQSLGQGLEFLIYFQGNSAPDKSGLPSDRFSAERTGGSVSTLTIQRTQQEDSAVYLCASNPQGADTQYFGPGTRLTVL.

This clonotype was seen more than once but under ten times. The V gene is TRBV4-2, the J gene TRBJ2-4; D is unclear. Deletions cut 0 bases from V and 5 bases from J, with 2 bases between. The germline gives CDR1 LGHNA, CDR2 YNFKEQ. The CDR3 totals 12 residues. In DNA, the CDR3 is TGTGCCAGCAGCCAAGACCAAAACATTCAGTACTTC. Translated: CASSQDQNIQYF.

This clonotype was recorded at least ten times. V and J are TRBV7-6 and TRBJ1-6; D is unresolved. The germline V gene has CDR1 SGHVS and CDR2 FNYEAQ. V was clipped by 2 bases and J by 7 bases, with 15 bases between them. The CDR3 covers 16 residues. The CDR3 is CASSLLSVGANSPLHF. The CDR3 DNA reads as TGTGCCAGCAGCTTACTATCGGTGGGCGCGAATTCACCCCTCCACTTT.

This clonotype was counted a few times. This chain links TRBV11-2 with TRBJ1-1; tentatively, D is TRBD1 (6 bases). This CDR3 is 13 amino acids long. CDR1 and CDR2 (germline): SGHAT, FQNNGV. The germline V and J ends were trimmed by 5 bases and 4 bases, with 11 bases remaining between them. CDR3 sequence: CASSAPDSTEAFF. In DNA form, the CDR3 reads TGTGCCAGCAGCGCCCCGGACAGCACTGAAGCTTTCTTT.

V usage is TRBV27 and J usage is TRBJ2-7; D perhaps matches TRBD2 (6 bases). V was pared by 8 bases and J by 6 bases, with 20 bases between. Per the germline V gene, CDR1 is MNHEY and CDR2 is SMNVEV (reference sequence). The CDR3 length is 14 residues. The CDR3 is CASGRVAEGSEQYF. The CDR3 DNA follows: TGTGCCAGCGGTCGGGTAGCGGAGGGGAGCGAGCAGTACTTC.

The chain carries TRBV6-1 and TRBJ2-1; D gene unclear. Germline V gene data show CDR1 as MNHNS and CDR2 as SASEGT. With 8 bases removed from V and 4 bases from J, the gap between germline ends came to 12 bases. This CDR3 is 13 amino acids long. CDR3 DNA: TGTGCCAGCGGAAAGGGAATTTACAATGAGCAGTTCTTC. This gives the protein CASGKGIYNEQFF.

This chain uses TRBV12-5 with TRBJ1-1; perhaps TRBD1 as D (5 bases). The germline V gene encodes CDR1 LGHNT and CDR2 FRNRAP. The CDR3 is 14 amino acids. Between the trimmed V and J ends, which lost 0 bases and 4 bases, there was a span of 9 bases. The DNA for the CDR3 is TGTGCTAGTGGTTTGGTAGACAGTGGCACTGAAGCTTTCTTT. Amino acid sequence: CASGLVDSGTEAFF.